Following are 4 T cell receptor beta chains from one sample sequenced in a study of T cells in Graves' hyperthyroidism and ophthalmopathy. Using RNA transcripts as the source, TCR beta CDR3 regions were amplified. Carried out on the TCR CDR3, a first-round RT-PCR used the HTBI primer set. One entry per CDR3 protein results from TCRdb running MiXCR on the multiplex PCR reads. The sample includes 650,000 to 750,000 distinct CDR3 sequences, about 14% of them seen just once. The sample was blood. These receptors came from a woman under 30 with Graves' hyperthyroidism.

This clonotype showed up just a few times. The rearrangement joins TRBV19 to TRBJ1-5, with TRBD1 identical over 8 bases. Germline-derived CDR1 and CDR2 are LNHDA and SQIVND (reference sequence). Trimming took 7 bases from V and 4 from J; bases not matched to a gene: 6. The CDR3 extends over 14 amino acids. DNA for the CDR3: TGTGCCAGTACCCTCCACAGGGGGAATCAGCCCCAGCATTTT. Amino acids: CASTLHRGNQPQHF.

The chain uses TRBV18 and TRBJ2-7; D is unresolved. Germline V CDR1 and CDR2: KGHSH, LQKENI. This CDR3 spans 13 amino acids. V was pared by 5 bases and J by 2 bases, with 10 bases between. DNA of the CDR3: TGTGCCAGCTCAATGAGCGACACCTACGAGCAGTACTTC. It is translated as CASSMSDTYEQYF.

This chain joins TRBV15 and TRBJ1-2, with 7 bases fitting TRBD1. Looked up from germline, CDR1 is LNHNV and CDR2 is YYDKDF (reference sequence). V lost 1 base and J lost 9; bases outside the gene matches: 14. The CDR3 length is 16 residues. CDR3 residues: CATSRGDRGSSRSYTF. CDR3 bases: TGTGCCACCAGCAGAGGGGACAGAGGATCTTCTAGGAGCTACACCTTC. The whole variable domain, filled in from reference TRBV15 and TRBJ1-2, reads DAMVIQNPRYQVTQFGKPVTLSCSQTLNHNVMYWYQQKSSQAPKLLFHYYDKDFNNEADTPDNFQSRRPNTSFCFLDIRSPGLGDTAMYLCATSRGDRGSSRSYTFGSGTRLTVV.

Ten or more counts support this clonotype. The V call is TRBV30, the J call TRBJ2-3, with D unresolved. The CDR3 loop spans 13 amino acids. V lost 0 bases and J 0 bases, leaving 4 bases between the germline ends. Per the germline V gene, CDR1 is GTSNPN and CDR2 is SVGIG (reference sequence). The CDR3 DNA reads TGTGCCTGGAGTGTAGGGAGCACAGATACGCAGTATTTT. Translated, it gives CAWSVGSTDTQYF.